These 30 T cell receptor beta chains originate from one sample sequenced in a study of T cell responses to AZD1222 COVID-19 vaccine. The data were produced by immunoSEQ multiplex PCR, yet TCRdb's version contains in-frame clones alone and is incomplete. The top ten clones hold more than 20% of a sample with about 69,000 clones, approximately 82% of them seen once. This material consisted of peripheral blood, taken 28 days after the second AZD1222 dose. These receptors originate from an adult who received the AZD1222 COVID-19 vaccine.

The chain's CDR3 is CASSSYGITLNEKLFF. In DNA form, the CDR3 reads TGTGCCAGCAGCTCATATGGGATTACTTTGAATGAAAAACTGTTTTTT. This chain joins TRBV11-2 and TRBJ1-4; D gene ambiguous. The germline V gene has CDR1 SGHAT and CDR2 FQNNGV. This CDR3 is 16 amino acids long. The V end was cut by 4 bases, the J end by 5 bases, with 17 bases between.

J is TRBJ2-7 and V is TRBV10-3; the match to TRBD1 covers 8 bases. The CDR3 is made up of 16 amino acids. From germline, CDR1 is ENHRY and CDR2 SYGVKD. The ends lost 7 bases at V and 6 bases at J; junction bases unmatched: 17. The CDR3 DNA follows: TGTGCCATCAACGGGGGTTCCTCCCAGGGGGCGAGCGAGCAGTACTTC. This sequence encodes CAINGGSSQGASEQYF.

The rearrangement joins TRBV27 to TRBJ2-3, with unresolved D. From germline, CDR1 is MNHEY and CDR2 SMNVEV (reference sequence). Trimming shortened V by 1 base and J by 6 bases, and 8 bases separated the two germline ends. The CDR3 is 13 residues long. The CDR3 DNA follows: TGTGCCAGCAGTTTATTTGGATCGGATACGCAGTATTTT. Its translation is CASSLFGSDTQYF.

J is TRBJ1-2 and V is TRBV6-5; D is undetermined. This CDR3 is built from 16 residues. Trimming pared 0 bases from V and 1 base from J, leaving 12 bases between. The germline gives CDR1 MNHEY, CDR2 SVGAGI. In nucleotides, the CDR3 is TGTGCCAGCAGTTACTCGGGCAGCAGACGTAACTATGGCTACACCTTC. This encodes CASSYSGSRRNYGYTF.

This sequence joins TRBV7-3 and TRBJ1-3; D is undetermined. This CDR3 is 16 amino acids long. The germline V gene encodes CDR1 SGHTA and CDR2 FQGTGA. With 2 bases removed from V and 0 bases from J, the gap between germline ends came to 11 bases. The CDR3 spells CASSLLGSGSGNTIYF. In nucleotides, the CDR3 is TGTGCCAGCAGCTTATTGGGGTCAGGCTCTGGAAACACCATATATTTT.

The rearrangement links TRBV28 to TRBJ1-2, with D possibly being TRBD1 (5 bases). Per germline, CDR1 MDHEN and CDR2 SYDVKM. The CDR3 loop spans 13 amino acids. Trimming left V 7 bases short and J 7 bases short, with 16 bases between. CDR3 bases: TGTGCCAGCACCGCTGGGGGGATAGGTGGCTACACCTTC. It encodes CASTAGGIGGYTF.

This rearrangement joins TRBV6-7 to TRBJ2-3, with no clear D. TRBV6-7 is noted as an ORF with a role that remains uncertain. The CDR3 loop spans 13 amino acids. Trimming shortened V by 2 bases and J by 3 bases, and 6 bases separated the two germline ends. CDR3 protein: CASSYPGTDTQYF. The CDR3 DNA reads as TGTGCCAGCAGTTACCCCGGGACAGATACGCAGTATTTT.

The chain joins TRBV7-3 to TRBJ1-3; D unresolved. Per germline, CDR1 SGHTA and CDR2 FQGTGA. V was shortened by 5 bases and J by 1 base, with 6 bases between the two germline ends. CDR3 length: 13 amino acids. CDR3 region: CASSLLSGNTIYF. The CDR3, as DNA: TGTGCCAGCAGCCTACTATCTGGAAACACCATATATTTT.

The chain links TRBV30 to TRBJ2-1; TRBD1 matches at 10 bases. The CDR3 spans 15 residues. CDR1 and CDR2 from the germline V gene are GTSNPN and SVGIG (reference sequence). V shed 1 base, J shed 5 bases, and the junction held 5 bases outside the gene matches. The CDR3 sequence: CAWSGPGQGNNEQFF. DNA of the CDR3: TGTGCCTGGAGTGGCCCGGGACAGGGGAACAATGAGCAGTTCTTC.

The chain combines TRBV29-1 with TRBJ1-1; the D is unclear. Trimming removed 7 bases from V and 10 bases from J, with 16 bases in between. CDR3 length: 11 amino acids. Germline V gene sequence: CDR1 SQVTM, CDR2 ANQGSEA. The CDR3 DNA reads TGCAGCGGTGTTTTTCCTCGTGGAGCTTTCTTT. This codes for CSGVFPRGAFF. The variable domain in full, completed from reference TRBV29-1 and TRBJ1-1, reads SAVISQKPSRDICQRGTSLTIQCQVDSQVTMMFWYRQQPGQSLTLIATANQGSEATYESGFVIDKFPISRPNLTFSTLTVSNMSPEDSSIYLCSGVFPRGAFFGQGTRLTVV.

The CDR3: CASTPGTGTEAFF. Here the CDR3 DNA reads TGTGCCAGCACCCCCGGGACAGGAACTGAAGCTTTCTTT. V and J are TRBV12-3 or TRBV12-4 and TRBJ1-1; 8 bases align to TRBD1. The V segment lost 7 bases and the J segment 5 bases; nucleotides outside the gene matches: 6. CDR3 size: 13 residues.

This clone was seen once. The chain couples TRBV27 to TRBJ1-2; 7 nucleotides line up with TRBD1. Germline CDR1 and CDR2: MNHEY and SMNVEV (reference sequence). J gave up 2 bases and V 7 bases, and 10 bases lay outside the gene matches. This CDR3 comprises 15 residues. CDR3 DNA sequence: TGTGCCAGCACCCCGTCCGGACAGGCCAACTATGGCTACACCTTC. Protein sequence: CASTPSGQANYGYTF.

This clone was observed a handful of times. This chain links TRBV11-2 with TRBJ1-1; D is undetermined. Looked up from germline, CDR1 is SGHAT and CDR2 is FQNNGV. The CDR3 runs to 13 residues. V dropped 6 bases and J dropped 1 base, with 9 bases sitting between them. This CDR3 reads CASSSDENTEAFF. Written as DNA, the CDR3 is TGTGCCAGCAGTTCGGACGAGAACACTGAAGCTTTCTTT.

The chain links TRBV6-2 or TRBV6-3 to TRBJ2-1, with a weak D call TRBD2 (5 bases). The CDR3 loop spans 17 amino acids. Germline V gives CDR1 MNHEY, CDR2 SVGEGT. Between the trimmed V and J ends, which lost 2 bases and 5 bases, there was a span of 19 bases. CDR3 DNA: TGTGCCAGCAGTTACCCTCAAGGCAGAGGGAGAGACAATGAGCAGTTCTTC. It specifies CASSYPQGRGRDNEQFF.

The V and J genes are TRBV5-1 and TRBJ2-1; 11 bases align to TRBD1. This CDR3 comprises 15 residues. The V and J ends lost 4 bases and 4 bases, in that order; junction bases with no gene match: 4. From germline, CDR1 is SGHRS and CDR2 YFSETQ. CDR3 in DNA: TGCGCCAGCAGCATCGGACAGGGGGCGTACAATGAGCAGTTCTTC. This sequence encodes CASSIGQGAYNEQFF. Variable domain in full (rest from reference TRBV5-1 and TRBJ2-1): KAGVTQTPRYLIKTRGQQVTLSCSPISGHRSVSWYQQTPGQGLQFLFEYFSETQRNKGNFPGRFSGRQFSNSRSEMNVSTLELGDSALYLCASSIGQGAYNEQFFGPGTRLTVL.

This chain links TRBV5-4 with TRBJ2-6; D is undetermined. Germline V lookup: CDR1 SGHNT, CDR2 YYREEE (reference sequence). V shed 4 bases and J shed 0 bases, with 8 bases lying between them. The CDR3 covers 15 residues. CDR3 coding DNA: TGTGCCAGCAGCGGAAGGGTCTCTGGGGCCAACGTCCTGACTTTC. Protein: CASSGRVSGANVLTF. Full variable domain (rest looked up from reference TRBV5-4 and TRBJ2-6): ETGVTQSPTHLIKTRGQQVTLRCSSQSGHNTVSWYQQALGQGPQFIFQYYREEENGRGNFPPRFSGLQFPNYSSELNVNALELDDSALYLCASSGRVSGANVLTFGAGSRLTVL.

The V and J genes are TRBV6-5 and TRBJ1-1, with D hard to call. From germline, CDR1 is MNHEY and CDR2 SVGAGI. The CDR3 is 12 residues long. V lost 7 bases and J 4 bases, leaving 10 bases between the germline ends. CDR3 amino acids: CASNPLGTEAFF. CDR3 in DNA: TGTGCCAGCAACCCTCTGGGCACTGAAGCTTTCTTT.

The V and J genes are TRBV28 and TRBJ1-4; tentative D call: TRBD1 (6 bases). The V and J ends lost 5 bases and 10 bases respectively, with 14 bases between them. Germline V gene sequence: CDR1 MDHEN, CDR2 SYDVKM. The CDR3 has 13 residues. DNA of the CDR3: TGTGCCAGCAGTCTGGCAACAGGGAGAAAACTGTTTTTT. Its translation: CASSLATGRKLFF. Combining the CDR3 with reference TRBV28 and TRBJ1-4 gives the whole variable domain DVKVTQSSRYLVKRTGEKVFLECVQDMDHENMFWYRQDPGLGLRLIYFSYDVKMKEKGDIPEGYSVSREKKERFSLILESASTNQTSMYLCASSLATGRKLFFGSGTQLSVL.

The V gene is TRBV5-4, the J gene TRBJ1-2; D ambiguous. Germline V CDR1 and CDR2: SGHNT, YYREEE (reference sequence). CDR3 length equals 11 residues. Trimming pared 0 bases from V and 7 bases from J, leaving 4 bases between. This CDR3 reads CASSLGSGYTF. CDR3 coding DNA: TGTGCCAGCAGCTTGGGTAGTGGCTACACCTTC.

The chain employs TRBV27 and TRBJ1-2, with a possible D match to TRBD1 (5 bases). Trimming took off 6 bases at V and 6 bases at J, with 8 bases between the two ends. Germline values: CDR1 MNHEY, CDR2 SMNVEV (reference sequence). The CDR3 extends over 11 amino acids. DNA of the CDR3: TGTGCCAGCAGCGGGGGGAATGGCTACACCTTC. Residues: CASSGGNGYTF.

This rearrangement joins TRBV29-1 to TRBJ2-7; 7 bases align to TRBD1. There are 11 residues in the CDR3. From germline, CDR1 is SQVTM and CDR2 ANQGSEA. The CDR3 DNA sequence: TGCAGAGAGACAGGGCGAAACGAGCAGTACTTC. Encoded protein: CRETGRNEQYF.

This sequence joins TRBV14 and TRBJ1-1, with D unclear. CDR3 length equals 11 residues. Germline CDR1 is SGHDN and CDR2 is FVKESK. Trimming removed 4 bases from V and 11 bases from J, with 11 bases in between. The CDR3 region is CASSLGKRAFF. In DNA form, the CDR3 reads TGTGCCAGCAGCCTAGGGAAGAGGGCTTTCTTT.

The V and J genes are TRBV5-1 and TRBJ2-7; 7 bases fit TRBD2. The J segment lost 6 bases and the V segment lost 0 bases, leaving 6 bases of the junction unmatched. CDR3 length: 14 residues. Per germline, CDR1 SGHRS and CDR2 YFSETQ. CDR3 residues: CASSLGGLGAEQYF. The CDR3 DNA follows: TGCGCCAGCAGCTTGGGTGGACTAGGGGCCGAGCAGTACTTC.

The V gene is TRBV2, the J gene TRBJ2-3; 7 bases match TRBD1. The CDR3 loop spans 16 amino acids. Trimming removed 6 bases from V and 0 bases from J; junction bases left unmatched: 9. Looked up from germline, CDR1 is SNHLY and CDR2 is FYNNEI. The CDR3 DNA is TGTGCCAGCAGCCGCCTTGGACAGGTTAGCACAGATACGCAGTATTTT. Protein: CASSRLGQVSTDTQYF.

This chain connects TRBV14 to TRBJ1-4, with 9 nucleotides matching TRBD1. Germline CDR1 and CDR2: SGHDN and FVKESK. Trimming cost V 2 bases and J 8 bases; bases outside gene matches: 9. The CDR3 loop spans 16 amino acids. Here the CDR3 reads CASSQNLLGTGEKLFF. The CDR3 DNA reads TGTGCCAGCAGCCAAAATCTCCTTGGGACAGGGGAAAAACTGTTTTTT. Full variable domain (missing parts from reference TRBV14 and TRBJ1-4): EAGVTQFPSHSVIEKGQTVTLRCDPISGHDNLYWYRRVMGKEIKFLLHFVKESKQDESGMPNNRFLAERTGGTYSTLKVQPAELEDSGVYFCASSQNLLGTGEKLFFGSGTQLSVL.

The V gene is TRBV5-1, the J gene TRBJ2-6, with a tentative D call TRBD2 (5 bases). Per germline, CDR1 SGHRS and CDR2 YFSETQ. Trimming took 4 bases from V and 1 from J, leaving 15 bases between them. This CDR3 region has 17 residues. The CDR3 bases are TGCGCCAGCAGCGCCGGGCCCCGAGGGTCTGGGGCCAACGTCCTGACTTTC. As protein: CASSAGPRGSGANVLTF.

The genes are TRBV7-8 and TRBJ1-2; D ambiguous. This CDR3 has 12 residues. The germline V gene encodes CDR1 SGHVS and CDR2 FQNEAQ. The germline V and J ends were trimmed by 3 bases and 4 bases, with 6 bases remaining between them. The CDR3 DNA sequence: TGTGCCAGCAGCTTGGAAGGCTATGGCTACACCTTC. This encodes CASSLEGYGYTF.

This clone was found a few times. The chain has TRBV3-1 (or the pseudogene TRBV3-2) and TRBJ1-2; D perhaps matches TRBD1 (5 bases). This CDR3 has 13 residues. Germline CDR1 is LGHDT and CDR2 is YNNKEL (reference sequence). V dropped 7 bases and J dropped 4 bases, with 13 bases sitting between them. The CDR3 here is CASTSGQFYGYTF. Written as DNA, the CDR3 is TGTGCCAGCACCTCGGGGCAGTTCTATGGCTACACCTTC.

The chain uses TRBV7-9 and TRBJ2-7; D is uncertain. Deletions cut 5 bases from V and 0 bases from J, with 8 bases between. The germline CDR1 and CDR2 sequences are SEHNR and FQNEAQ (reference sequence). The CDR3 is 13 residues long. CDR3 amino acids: CASSRPGSYEQYF. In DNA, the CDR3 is TGTGCCAGCAGCCGACCGGGCTCCTACGAGCAGTACTTC. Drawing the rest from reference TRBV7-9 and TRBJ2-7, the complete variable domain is DTGVSQNPRHKITKRGQNVTFRCDPISEHNRLYWYRQTLGQGPEFLTYFQNEAQLEKSRLLSDRFSAERPKGSFSTLEIQRTEQGDSAMYLCASSRPGSYEQYFGPGTRLTVT.

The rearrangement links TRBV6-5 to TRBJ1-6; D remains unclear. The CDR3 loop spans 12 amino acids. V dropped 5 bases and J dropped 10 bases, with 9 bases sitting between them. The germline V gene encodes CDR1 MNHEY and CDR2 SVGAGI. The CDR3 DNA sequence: TGTGCCAGCAGTATCCCGGCGTCACCCCTCCACTTT. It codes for CASSIPASPLHF.